This T cell receptor beta chain was profiled in a study of T cells in Graves' hyperthyroidism and ophthalmopathy. Across the whole study: The blood sample was taken at first diagnosis, before treatment began. Regarding the study as a whole: Blood shared most expanded thyroid clonotypes above 0.001. From stable hyperthyroidism, ophthalmopathy was set apart by a 13 V-J model.

Across 18 months, stable Graves' hyperthyroidism was marked by no progression to ophthalmopathy. This clonotype was picked up a small number of times. The target antigen is unknown. The CDR3 totals 15 residues. Germline V gene lookup returns CDR1 SQVTM and CDR2 ANQGSEA. The junction had 13 bases not matched to a gene; V was cut back by 8 bases and J by 8 bases. Researchers amplified the TCR beta CDR3 regions from RNA transcripts. In the first-round RT-PCR of the TCR CDR3, the HTBI primer set was used. TCRdb re-analysed the multiplex PCR reads in MiXCR, keeping a single row per CDR3 protein. The sample shows fewer than 250,000 distinct CDR3 sequences, 17% of them seen only once.

Sequencing used blood. The rearrangement uses TRBV29-1 and TRBJ2-1; TRBD1 aligns across 12 bases. The clonotype originates from a man aged 50 or older with Graves' hyperthyroidism. CDR3 nucleotide sequence: TGCAGCTCTACACCCGGGACAGGGGGCATGGATGAGCAGTTCTTC. Amino acid sequence: CSSTPGTGGMDEQFF.